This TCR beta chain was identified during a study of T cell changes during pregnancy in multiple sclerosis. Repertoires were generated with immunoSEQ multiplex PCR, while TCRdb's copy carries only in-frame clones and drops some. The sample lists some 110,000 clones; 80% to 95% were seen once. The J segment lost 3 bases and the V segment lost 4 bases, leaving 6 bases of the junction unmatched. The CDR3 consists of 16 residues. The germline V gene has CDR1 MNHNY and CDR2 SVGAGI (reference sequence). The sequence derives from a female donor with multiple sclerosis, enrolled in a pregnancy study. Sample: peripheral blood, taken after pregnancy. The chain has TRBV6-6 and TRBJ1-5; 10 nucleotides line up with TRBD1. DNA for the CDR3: TGTGCCAGCAGTTCGCGACAGGGGGCCAACAATCAGCCCCAGCATTTT. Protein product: CASSSRQGANNQPQHF.